A selection of T cell receptor beta chains follows, all from one sample in a study of CD8 T cells in ankylosing spondylitis. TCRdb analysed the 5' RACE reads with MiXCR anew, one entry per CDR3 protein. The sample has 150,000 to 200,000 distinct CDR3 sequences, roughly 13% seen once. The material sequenced was blood, either unsorted or a sorted T cell fraction (not recorded which). The receptors shown here come from a female donor with ankylosing spondylitis or in good health (not recorded which). CDR3s include the opening cysteine and the closing phenylalanine or tryptophan. Fields, in order: clone size, D gene, J gene, V gene, CDR3 length, CDR3 protein, CDR3 DNA. A D gene is named only where the DNA matches it firmly. Size is stated for part of the rows, as once, few or many counts, or as a class when the clone is expanded.

clone size: few; D gene: .; J gene: TRBJ2-5; V gene: TRBV15; CDR3 length: 12; CDR3 protein: CAASRGMETQYF; CDR3 DNA: TGTGCCGCGTCGCGCGGAATGGAGACCCAGTACTTC
clone size: few; D gene: .; J gene: TRBJ2-5; V gene: TRBV9; CDR3 length: 13; CDR3 protein: CASSVESQQTQYF; CDR3 DNA: TGTGCCAGCAGCGTGGAAAGCCAGCAGACCCAGTACTTC
clone size: few; D gene: TRBD2; J gene: TRBJ2-1; V gene: TRBV4-3; CDR3 length: 15; CDR3 protein: CASSQELAGTDEQFF; CDR3 DNA: TGCGCCAGCAGCCAGGAACTAGCGGGGACGGATGAGCAGTTCTTC
clone size: many; D gene: .; J gene: TRBJ1-2; V gene: TRBV20-1; CDR3 length: 14; CDR3 protein: CSAGPGTGLYGYTF; CDR3 DNA: TGCAGTGCTGGACCCGGGACGGGTCTCTATGGCTACACCTTC
clone size: .; D gene: .; J gene: TRBJ1-5; V gene: TRBV20-1; CDR3 length: 14; CDR3 protein: CSADTGHHNQPQHF; CDR3 DNA: TGCAGTGCCGATACGGGACATCATAACCAGCCCCAGCATTTT
clone size: .; D gene: .; J gene: TRBJ2-2; V gene: TRBV7-9; CDR3 length: 16; CDR3 protein: CASSAFPTGFPGELFF; CDR3 DNA: TGTGCCAGCAGCGCCTTCCCGACAGGTTTCCCCGGGGAGCTGTTTTTT
clone size: few; D gene: .; J gene: TRBJ1-5; V gene: TRBV28; CDR3 length: 16; CDR3 protein: CASSPDSDLLDQPQHF; CDR3 DNA: TGTGCCAGCAGCCCAGACAGTGACCTTTTGGATCAGCCCCAGCATTTT
clone size: few; D gene: .; J gene: TRBJ2-3; V gene: TRBV5-1; CDR3 length: 13; CDR3 protein: CASSLSRTDTQYF; CDR3 DNA: TGCGCCAGCAGCTTGAGTAGGACAGATACGCAGTATTTT
clone size: .; D gene: .; J gene: TRBJ1-1; V gene: TRBV19; CDR3 length: 15; CDR3 protein: CASSLQGGGSTEAFF; CDR3 DNA: TGTGCCAGTAGTTTGCAGGGTGGGGGAAGCACTGAAGCTTTCTTT
clone size: few; D gene: TRBD2; J gene: TRBJ2-3; V gene: TRBV12-3/TRBV12-4; CDR3 length: 15; CDR3 protein: CASSLGWEGRHTQYF; CDR3 DNA: TGTGCCAGCAGTTTAGGGTGGGAGGGCCGCCATACGCAGTATTTT
clone size: many; D gene: TRBD1; J gene: TRBJ1-6; V gene: TRBV20-1; CDR3 length: 13; CDR3 protein: CNRPTGTGSPLHF; CDR3 DNA: TGCAACCGTCCGACAGGGACGGGTTCACCCCTCCACTTT
clone size: many; D gene: .; J gene: TRBJ1-5; V gene: TRBV12-3/TRBV12-4; CDR3 length: 15; CDR3 protein: CASSLYEADNQPQHF; CDR3 DNA: TGTGCCAGCAGTTTGTACGAGGCGGACAATCAGCCCCAGCATTTT
clone size: few; D gene: TRBD2; J gene: TRBJ2-1; V gene: TRBV5-1; CDR3 length: 17; CDR3 protein: CASWPTIVAGGPSEQFF; CDR3 DNA: TGCGCCAGCTGGCCTACCATTGTAGCGGGAGGGCCTAGTGAGCAGTTCTTC
clone size: many; D gene: TRBD1; J gene: TRBJ1-5; V gene: TRBV6-2/TRBV6-3; CDR3 length: 17; CDR3 protein: CASSYTPTGISNQPQHF; CDR3 DNA: TGTGCCAGCAGTTACACCCCGACAGGGATCAGCAATCAGCCCCAGCATTTT
clone size: many; D gene: .; J gene: TRBJ1-1; V gene: TRBV5-1; CDR3 length: 14; CDR3 protein: CASSQTSSFTEAFF; CDR3 DNA: TGCGCCAGCAGCCAGACATCGTCCTTTACTGAAGCTTTCTTT
clone size: many; D gene: TRBD2; J gene: TRBJ2-1; V gene: TRBV20-1; CDR3 length: 16; CDR3 protein: CSATPPSTSGLNEQFF; CDR3 DNA: TGCAGTGCTACTCCTCCGTCGACTAGCGGGCTCAATGAGCAGTTCTTC
clone size: many; D gene: TRBD1; J gene: TRBJ2-7; V gene: TRBV7-8; CDR3 length: 15; CDR3 protein: CASSLMGTGTEAQYF; CDR3 DNA: TGTGCCAGCAGCCTTATGGGGACGGGGACAGAAGCGCAGTACTTC
clone size: few; D gene: .; J gene: TRBJ2-7; V gene: TRBV7-9; CDR3 length: 14; CDR3 protein: CASSFEGKSYEQYF; CDR3 DNA: TGTGCCAGCAGCTTCGAGGGAAAGAGTTACGAGCAGTACTTC
clone size: many; D gene: .; J gene: TRBJ1-2; V gene: TRBV15; CDR3 length: 15; CDR3 protein: CATSRGQGTDYGYTF; CDR3 DNA: TGTGCCACCAGCAGAGGTCAGGGAACGGACTATGGCTACACCTTC
clone size: few; D gene: .; J gene: TRBJ1-2; V gene: TRBV6-1; CDR3 length: 12; CDR3 protein: CASSEKRDGYTF; CDR3 DNA: TGTGCCAGCAGTGAAAAGCGGGATGGCTACACCTTC
clone size: many; D gene: .; J gene: TRBJ1-2; V gene: TRBV21-1; CDR3 length: 13; CDR3 protein: CASTSLGGKGYTF; CDR3 DNA: TGTGCCAGCACCTCCCTTGGGGGGAAAGGCTACACCTTC
clone size: few; D gene: .; J gene: TRBJ2-7; V gene: TRBV25-1; CDR3 length: 15; CDR3 protein: CASSENRGWGDEQYF; CDR3 DNA: TGTGCCAGCAGTGAAAATAGGGGCTGGGGAGACGAGCAGTACTTC
clone size: medium-sized; D gene: .; J gene: TRBJ1-5; V gene: TRBV2; CDR3 length: 15; CDR3 protein: CASSSWAGANQPQHF; CDR3 DNA: TGTGCCAGCAGTTCTTGGGCAGGGGCTAATCAGCCCCAGCATTTT
clone size: many; D gene: .; J gene: TRBJ2-3; V gene: TRBV5-1; CDR3 length: 14; CDR3 protein: CASSLSSRADTQYF; CDR3 DNA: TGCGCCAGCAGCTTGTCTAGCAGGGCAGATACGCAGTATTTT
clone size: .; D gene: .; J gene: TRBJ2-1; V gene: TRBV5-1; CDR3 length: 14; CDR3 protein: CASSLAVVVNEQFF; CDR3 DNA: TGCGCCAGCAGCTTGGCAGTGGTGGTAAATGAGCAGTTCTTC
clone size: .; D gene: TRBD2; J gene: TRBJ2-1; V gene: TRBV5-1; CDR3 length: 17; CDR3 protein: CASSSYLAGSSGGEQFF; CDR3 DNA: TGCGCCAGCAGCTCGTATCTAGCGGGATCCTCAGGCGGAGAGCAGTTCTTC
clone size: .; D gene: TRBD2; J gene: TRBJ2-3; V gene: TRBV20-1; CDR3 length: 18; CDR3 protein: CSARAGTSGMTSTDTQYF; CDR3 DNA: TGCAGTGCTAGGGCCGGGACTAGCGGGATGACTAGCACAGATACGCAGTATTTT
clone size: few; D gene: TRBD1; J gene: TRBJ2-1; V gene: TRBV9; CDR3 length: 15; CDR3 protein: CASSVGQGVYNEQFF; CDR3 DNA: TGTGCCAGCAGCGTAGGGCAGGGGGTCTACAATGAGCAGTTCTTC
clone size: .; D gene: .; J gene: TRBJ2-3; V gene: TRBV13; CDR3 length: 17; CDR3 protein: CASSLRQSGTNTDTQYF; CDR3 DNA: TGTGCCAGCAGCCTTCGACAGTCCGGCACTAACACAGATACGCAGTATTTT